A selection of T cell receptor beta chains follows, all from one sample in a study of siplizumab effects on memory and regulatory T cells. Produced via immunoSEQ multiplex PCR; TCRdb's table is partial and in-frame only. Of some 100,000 clones listed, approximately 91% are singletons. The specimen was CD4+ T cells sorted from blood. These TCRs come from a human donor in good health. Some clones in this sample may be carry-over from other donors' samples. The CDR3 runs from the conserved cysteine through the conserved F or W. The D gene is left open where the match is weak. For some rows the clone size is stated as once, few or many, or as a class when expanded; others skip it.

>-|TRBV18|TRBJ2-5|-
CASSRRGAEPYQETQYF
TGTGCCAGCTCACGGCGAGGTGCGGAGCCGTACCAAGAGACCCAGTACTTC
>-|TRBV25-1|TRBJ2-7|-
CASSQGPRGEQYF
TGTGCCAGCAGCCAGGGCCCCCGAGGGGAGCAGTACTTC
>-|TRBV28|TRBJ1-5|-
CASSFYSTAHSNQPQHF
TGTGCCAGCAGTTTTTACAGTACGGCTCATAGCAATCAGCCCCAGCATTTT
>-|TRBV9|TRBJ2-7|-
CASSVDAGSHYYEQYF
TGTGCCAGCAGCGTAGACGCCGGCAGCCATTACTACGAGCAGTACTTC
>-|TRBV7-3|TRBJ2-7|TRBD2
CASSSLTPASGFYEQYF
TGTGCCAGCAGCTCGCTCACTCCGGCTAGCGGGTTTTACGAGCAGTACTTC
>once|TRBV28|TRBJ2-5|TRBD2
CASSLIAGGPLTQYF
TGTGCCAGCAGTCTAATAGCGGGAGGGCCGTTGACCCAGTACTTC
>-|TRBV19|TRBJ2-1|-
CASSRVGEQFF
TGTGCCAGTAGTAGAGTGGGTGAGCAGTTCTTC
>-|TRBV5-1|TRBJ2-7|-
CASNSRGGGGSYEQYF
TGCGCCAGCAACTCCAGGGGAGGCGGCGGGAGCTACGAGCAGTACTTC
>-|TRBV28|TRBJ2-7|-
CASTGAPGEQYF
TGTGCCAGCACCGGGGCCCCGGGCGAGCAGTACTTC
>-|TRBV27|TRBJ2-1|TRBD2
CASSLSPWSGAFYNEQFF
TGTGCCAGCAGTTTATCGCCGTGGAGCGGGGCTTTCTACAATGAGCAGTTCTTC
>-|TRBV9|TRBJ2-2|TRBD1
CASSVGGQGARSTGELFF
TGTGCCAGCAGCGTAGGTGGACAGGGGGCTAGAAGCACCGGGGAGCTGTTTTTT
>few|TRBV19|TRBJ1-5|TRBD1
CASSTTRTGGNQPQHF
TGTGCCAGTAGTACAACCCGGACAGGGGGCAATCAGCCCCAGCATTTT
>-|TRBV6-5|TRBJ2-7|-
CASSYSTEHEQYF
TGTGCCAGCAGTTATTCGACAGAACACGAGCAGTACTTC
>-|TRBV6-1|TRBJ2-3|-
CASSEVATKDTQYF
TGTGCCAGCAGTGAAGTCGCCACGAAGGATACGCAGTATTTT
>-|TRBV19|TRBJ2-7|TRBD2
CASSRSTSAVGEQYF
TGTGCCAGTAGCAGATCTACTAGCGCAGTCGGGGAGCAGTACTTC
>-|TRBV2|TRBJ2-3|TRBD2
CASSEGAGGITSTDTQYF
TGTGCCAGCAGTGAGGGGGCGGGAGGCATCACTAGCACAGATACGCAGTATTTT
>-|TRBV27|TRBJ1-1|TRBD1
CASSFNRGNTEAFF
TGTGCCAGCAGTTTTAACAGGGGTAACACTGAAGCTTTCTTT
>-|TRBV14|TRBJ2-2|-
CASSQLGFATGELFF
TGTGCCAGCAGCCAACTGGGTTTTGCCACCGGGGAGCTGTTTTTT
>-|TRBV10-3|TRBJ2-1|-
CAISVHLGGSNEQFF
TGTGCCATCAGTGTACACCTTGGGGGGTCCAATGAGCAGTTCTTC
>-|TRBV11-3|TRBJ1-1|TRBD1
CASSVGGQGNTEAFF
TGTGCCAGCAGCGTAGGGGGACAGGGGAACACTGAAGCTTTCTTT
>-|TRBV4-2|TRBJ2-3|TRBD1
CASSRGTGGASTDTQYF
TGTGCCAGCAGCCGTGGGACAGGGGGTGCTTCCACAGATACGCAGTATTTT
>-|TRBV29-1|TRBJ1-4|-
CSAQGGDATNEKLFF
TGCAGCGCCCAAGGAGGGGACGCAACTAATGAAAAACTGTTTTTT
>-|TRBV10-2|TRBJ2-3|-
CASSGPSLSGSTDTQYF
TGCGCCAGCAGTGGACCCTCCCTGAGCGGAAGCACAGATACGCAGTATTTT
>-|TRBV7-2|TRBJ2-3|-
CASSLGAGTLSVQYF
TGTGCCAGCAGCTTAGGGGCAGGGACCCTTTCGGTGCAGTATTTT
>-|TRBV7-3|TRBJ1-4|TRBD1
CASSQRGTGPEKLFF
TGTGCCAGCAGCCAAAGGGGGACAGGGCCTGAAAAACTGTTTTTT
>-|TRBV7-9|TRBJ2-1|-
CASSLERRSYNEQFF
TGTGCCAGCAGCTTGGAGCGGCGCTCCTACAATGAGCAGTTCTTC
>-|TRBV5-1|TRBJ2-3|TRBD2
CASSLVTSGRTDTQYF
TGCGCCAGCAGCTTGGTTACTAGCGGGAGAACAGATACGCAGTATTTT
>-|TRBV28|TRBJ2-1|TRBD2
CASSLLAGDNNEQFF
TGTGCCAGCAGTTTGCTAGCGGGAGACAACAATGAGCAGTTCTTC
>-|TRBV18|TRBJ2-5|-
CASKPQQNQETQYF
TGTGCCAGCAAACCTCAGCAAAACCAAGAGACCCAGTACTTC
>once|TRBV18|TRBJ2-7|TRBD1
CASSPGQGAYSYEQYF
TGTGCCAGCTCACCAGGACAGGGGGCATACTCCTACGAGCAGTACTTC
>few|TRBV6-1|TRBJ2-3|-
CASKHPGTKVHTQYF
TGTGCCAGCAAGCATCCGGGGACGAAAGTCCATACGCAGTATTTT
>-|TRBV19|TRBJ1-5|-
CASSTYGQTDSNQPQHF
TGTGCCAGTAGTACCTACGGACAGACAGATAGCAATCAGCCCCAGCATTTT
>-|TRBV7-7|TRBJ2-3|-
CASSRESTDTQYF
TGTGCTAGCAGCCGGGAAAGCACAGATACGCAGTATTTT
>-|TRBV18|TRBJ2-5|-
CASSETGVETQYF
TGTGCCAGCTCAGAGACAGGCGTAGAGACCCAGTACTTC
>-|TRBV11-2|TRBJ2-1|-
CASSLDRGNEQFF
TGTGCCAGCAGCTTAGATCGGGGCAATGAGCAGTTCTTC